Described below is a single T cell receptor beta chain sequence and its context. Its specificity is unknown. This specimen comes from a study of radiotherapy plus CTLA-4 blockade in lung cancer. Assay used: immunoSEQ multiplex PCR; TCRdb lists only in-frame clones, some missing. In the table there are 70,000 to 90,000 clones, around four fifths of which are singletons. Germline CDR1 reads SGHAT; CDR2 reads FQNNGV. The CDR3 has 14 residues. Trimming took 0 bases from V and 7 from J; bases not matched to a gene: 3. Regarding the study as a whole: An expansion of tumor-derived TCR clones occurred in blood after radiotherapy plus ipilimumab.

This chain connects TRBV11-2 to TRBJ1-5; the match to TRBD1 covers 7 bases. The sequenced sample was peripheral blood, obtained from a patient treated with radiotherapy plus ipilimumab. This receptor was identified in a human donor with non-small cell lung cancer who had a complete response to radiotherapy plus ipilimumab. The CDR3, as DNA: TGTGCCAGCAGCTTAGATAGGGGGCGGCAGCCCCAGCATTTT. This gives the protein CASSLDRGRQPQHF. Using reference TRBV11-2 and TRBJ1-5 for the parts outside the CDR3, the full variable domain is EAGVAQSPRYKIIEKRQSVAFWCNPISGHATLYWYQQILGQGPKLLIQFQNNGVVDDSQLPKDRFSAERLKGVDSTLKIQPAKLEDSAVYLCASSLDRGRQPQHFGDGTRLSIL.